The present TCR beta chain was sequenced within a study of shared clonotypes between healthy human individuals (dated by TCRdb to 2018 to 2020). Turning to the overall study: A couple of women and a few men aged 18 to 49 years were included in the cohort. Per donor, three plates each were used for CD4 naive and CD4 memory, two for CD8 naive, and one for CD8 memory. To estimate repertoire size and how much clonotypes are shared between individuals, the study performed deep sequencing of blood TCR repertoires from a few healthy adults. Different laboratories and diverse techniques were used to prepare libraries and sequence TCR repertoires, to increase sequencing depth and limit assay-specific biases. Leukapheresis yielded between about 0.9 and 8.9 billion PBMCs per donor. Study-wide conclusions, independent of this receptor: Pairwise subsampling indicated that sequencing depth was expected to affect the degree of clonotype sharing among donors. Because the study included a small number of donors, the genetic and exposure-history diversity represented was limited. About 5% of naive CD4, roughly 3.5% of naive CD8, approximately 2% of memory CD4, and roughly 0.4% of memory CD8 clonotypes were shared across several donors. Estimated clonotype richness was generally larger for naive than for memory subsets. Higher generation probabilities were observed for clonotypes shared by all four sorted-subset donors than for non-shared clonotypes. Incomplete sequencing was indicated by rarefaction of sorted-subset datasets, despite the large sequencing depth. Only blood was sampled, and tissue TCR repertoires likely differ from those in blood.

The donors were healthy, HIV-negative adults with no recently reported acute infections or vaccinations. All donors were Caucasian adults living in Nashville, Tennessee, USA. CD4+ T cells were enriched through magnetic negative selection, after which naive cells were positively selected on CD45RA and the remaining negative fraction served as the memory subset. Blood was obtained by leukapheresis, after which PBMCs were separated by Ficoll-Histopaque density gradient centrifugation and cryopreserved in liquid nitrogen vapor phase. Purity and quantity of every magnetically sorted T cell population were checked by analytical flow cytometry. Genomic DNA was isolated from every sorted fraction and measured by UV absorbance on a Nanodrop 2000c. V and J lose 6 bases and 4 bases, and a span of 21 bases separates them. As encoded in the germline V gene, CDR1 is SNHLY while CDR2 is FYNNEI. The cysteine opens and the phenylalanine closes a CDR3 of 16 amino acids. Left in the record is the CDR3 DNA by itself, 48 bases read in frame from the first base.

TCR CDR3 regions were amplified from genomic DNA by multiplex PCR using the deep immunoSEQ assay. Genomic DNA extracted from each cell subset was distributed evenly over all wells of several immunoSEQ 96-well plates, and each plate served as one replicate. For sorted subsets, each replicate PCR was loaded with approximately 200 ng genomic DNA, equivalent to about 30,000 T cell genomes. Purified libraries were quantified with a Qubit 3.0 fluorometer, sized on a Bioanalyzer 2100, and re-quantified with the KAPA Library Quantification kit. Every immunoSEQ 96-well plate was sequenced on a dedicated single-read 150-cycle Illumina NextSeq 550 flow cell. The authors' analysis ran thus. Because only junctional sequences without quality scores were contained in the immunoSEQ output, filtering matching that applied to full-length reads could not be performed. Sequences were annotated with PyIR, a Python wrapper for IgBLAST v1.9, using IMGT germline references to assign V/J genes and CDR3. Reads were removed for weak V/J assignments (E-value above 1e-6), missing CDR3, stop codons, out-of-frame junctions, or ambiguous translated residues. V3J clonotypes were defined as sequences sharing the same inferred V gene, J gene, and CDR3 amino acid sequence. Percentage overlap between repertoires was calculated by dividing the number of shared unique clonotypes by the size of the smaller repertoire. RTK rarefaction, the Chao1 estimator, and Recon v2.1 estimates of unobserved clonotypes were used to assess repertoire richness. OLGA was used to compute generation probabilities for all TCRbeta clonotypes that the gDNA method yielded from a handful of donors. The clones in this table, taken by TCRdb from immuneACCESS, are in-frame only. Not every clone is retained; where verified, under half of the shortfall comes from an unresolved V gene, and the cause of the rest is unknown. V, J and clone size reflect that table, while D and trimming were determined from the DNA. The sample contains about 2.4 million clones, approximately 93% of them found a single time. Of the sample, more than 0.35% falls within the top ten clones.

Regarding this clone: Its antigen target is currently unknown. Base qualities are not provided; no much larger clone lies one nucleotide away.

The receptor chain draws on TRBV2 and TRBJ1-1, with a tentative D gene TRBD1 over 6 matching bases. Material for sequencing was naive CD4+ T cells from PBMCs. What this sample's cell subset or site label stands for: CD45RA+ positively selected. This receptor was obtained from a man aged 18 to 29 in good health. Some clones in this sample may be carry-over from other donors' samples. The CDR3 reads as follows: CASSDTGFRGITEAFF. Read as DNA, the sequence is TGTGCCAGCAGCGATACAGGGTTCCGGGGAATCACTGAAGCTTTCTTT.